This entry concerns a single T cell receptor (beta chain). The data originate from a study of blood T cell repertoires in COVID-19. Study in general: Acute-phase and convalescent COVID-19 samples originated in the United States, Italy and Spain. The cDNA or gDNA used as material had been derived from T cells, B-cell-depleted T cells, or PBMCs.

In the authors' methods: Amplification with reference gene primers provided the estimates of nucleated cell counts. TCRdb's table, derived via immunoSEQ multiplex PCR, lists solely in-frame clones and lacks some. Clonal size and the V and J genes are those of that table, whereas D and trimming came from the DNA. Found here are about 71,000 clones, 82% of them singletons; the top ten hold around 13%. The CDR3 contains 16 residues. The germline CDR1 and CDR2 sequences are SGHRS and YFSETQ. With 4 bases removed from V and 8 bases from J, the gap between germline ends came to 22 bases. Material: peripheral blood. This sequence originates from an elderly woman with acute or convalescent COVID-19. The V and J genes are TRBV5-1 and TRBJ2-1, with a weak D call TRBD2 (6 bases). CDR3: CASSLGTSPLGDEQFF. CDR3 coding DNA: TGCGCCAGCAGCCTTGGGACTTCCCCCCTGGGGGATGAGCAGTTCTTC.